Each of the 16 T cell receptor beta chains below was sequenced from the same sample in a study of T cell repertoires in cytomegalovirus infection (dated by TCRdb to between 2017 and 2020). No antigen has been assigned to these receptors. According to the study, the label for this sample's treatment or condition signals: in vitro stimulation with specific CMV peptide epitopes to enrich CMV-specific T cells. Sequenced on an Illumina HiSeq 1500. The public sequencing data were trimmed at Q25 with fastp and processed into clonotypes with MiXCR by TCRdb, which kept only in-frame beta chains. Every entry covers one CDR3 protein and lists the most common genes and DNA from its rows. This sample comprises 340,000 or so distinct CDR3 sequences, 25% of them detected only once. The ten top clones hold about an eighth of the sample. Sequenced here: cultured PBMCs, sampled from culture after CMV antigen stimulation. These receptor sequences come from a human donor in good health (CMV status not recorded). Some clones in this sample may be carry-over from other donors' samples.

To note about this clonotype: This likely comes from a read error, as the CDR3 has no conserved phenylalanine or tryptophan at its end. The chain has TRBV10-3 and TRBJ2-1, with D perhaps matching TRBD2 (5 bases). The CDR3 loop spans 12 amino acids. Germline V gene lookup returns CDR1 ENHRY and CDR2 SYGVKD. The germline V and J ends were trimmed by 8 bases and 6 bases, with 11 bases remaining between them. The CDR3 protein is CAIRGFLNEQFV. The CDR3 coding sequence is TGTGCCATCCGAGGGTTCCTCAATGAGCAGTTCGTC.

This clonotype was seen repeatedly, ten times or more. This chain links TRBV7-7 with TRBJ2-5, with D uncertain. V shed 1 base and J shed 7 bases, with 10 bases lying between them. The germline V gene has CDR1 SSHAT and CDR2 FNYEAQ (reference sequence). CDR3 length: 13 amino acids. The CDR3 coding sequence is TGTGCCAGCAGCTTAGAGTTAGTGGGGACCCAGTACTTC. Its translation is CASSLELVGTQYF.

The V and J genes are TRBV25-1 and TRBJ1-4; tentative D call: TRBD1 (5 bases). The CDR3 runs 14 residues. Germline CDR1 MGHDK, CDR2 SYGVNS. V lost 2 bases, J lost 11 bases, and 15 bases lay in between. As DNA, the CDR3 is TGTGCCAGCAGTGAACGGCAGGGAAACGTGAAACTGTTTTTT. Translation: CASSERQGNVKLFF. Full variable domain (missing parts from reference TRBV25-1 and TRBJ1-4): EADIYQTPRYLVIGTGKKITLECSQTMGHDKMYWYQQDPGMELHLIHYSYGVNSTEKGDLSSESTVSRIRTEHFPLTLESARPSHTSQYLCASSERQGNVKLFFGSGTQLSVL.

CDR3 in DNA: TGTGCCAGTAGTTTACGTGGAGATAGCAATCAGCCCCAGCATTTT. This encodes CASSLRGDSNQPQHF. The chain joins TRBV19 to TRBJ1-5; no clear D. The germline V gene encodes CDR1 LNHDA and CDR2 SQIVND (reference sequence). The CDR3 covers 15 residues. V lost 5 bases to trimming and J lost 0 bases, with 11 bases between them. The full variable domain, its missing parts supplied by reference TRBV19 and TRBJ1-5, is DGGITQSPKYLFRKEGQNVTLSCEQNLNHDAMYWYRQDPGQGLRLIYYSQIVNDFQKGDIAEGYSVSREKKESFPLTVTSAQKNPTAFYLCASSLRGDSNQPQHFGDGTRLSIL.

The chain is built from TRBV12-3 or TRBV12-4 and TRBJ2-1; D is unclear. This CDR3 comprises 14 residues. Trimming left V 3 bases short and J 7 bases short, with 13 bases between. DNA for the CDR3: TGTGCCAGCAGTTTCGGAGTAAAGGAAAATGAGCAGTTCTTC. Protein sequence: CASSFGVKENEQFF.

J is TRBJ2-7 and V is TRBV27; D may be TRBD1 (6 bases). Trimming took off 2 bases at V and 5 bases at J, with 16 bases between the two ends. Germline values: CDR1 MNHEY, CDR2 SMNVEV (reference sequence). The CDR3 spans 15 residues. The CDR3 loop is CASSLRLGASNEQYF. The DNA for the CDR3 is TGTGCCAGCAGTTTAAGGCTGGGGGCGAGCAACGAGCAGTACTTC.

The chain is built from TRBV7-2 and TRBJ2-7; D might be TRBD2 (5 bases). CDR3 length: 14 residues. Trimming took 5 bases from V and 2 from J, leaving 13 bases between them. In germline, CDR1 is SGHTA, CDR2 FQGNSA. The CDR3 nucleotides are TGTGCCAGCAGCCTGCCGGGAACTACCTACGAGCAGTACTTC. Its translation: CASSLPGTTYEQYF.

This chain connects TRBV6-2 or TRBV6-3 to TRBJ2-7; a weak D match, TRBD2 (5 bases). Between the trimmed V and J ends, which lost 6 bases and 4 bases, there was a span of 10 bases. CDR1 MNHEY and CDR2 SVGEGT come from the germline V gene. This CDR3 spans 12 amino acids. The CDR3 bases are TGTGCCAGCAGCCGACGGGGTTACGAGCAGTACGTC. This encodes CASSRRGYEQYV.

The chain employs TRBV29-1 and TRBJ2-1; D unresolved. The CDR3 loop spans 12 amino acids. Germline V CDR1 and CDR2: SQVTM, ANQGSEA. Trimming pared 3 bases from V and 6 bases from J, leaving 9 bases between. The CDR3 spells CSVDLLGNEQFF. The CDR3 coding sequence is TGCAGCGTTGACTTGCTTGGCAATGAGCAGTTCTTC.

The CDR3 region has the DNA TGCAGTGTCTGGGGGATCGGACAGCTCTACGAGCAGTACTTC. It codes for CSVWGIGQLYEQYF. This sequence joins TRBV20-1 and TRBJ2-7, with D perhaps TRBD1 (6 bases). Germline CDR1 DFQATT, CDR2 SNEGSKA (reference sequence). The CDR3 spans 14 residues. The ends were cut back, 7 bases at V and 3 bases at J, with 19 bases in the middle.

The chain has TRBV14 and TRBJ2-6; possibly TRBD1 for D (5 bases). The CDR3 is 16 residues long. Germline V CDR1 and CDR2: SGHDN, FVKESK. V was cut by 5 bases and J by 0 bases, with 11 bases left in between. CDR3 region: CASSVQVSSGANVLTF. The CDR3, as DNA: TGTGCCAGCAGCGTACAGGTATCCTCTGGGGCCAACGTCCTGACTTTC.

The V gene is TRBV20-1, the J gene TRBJ2-3; 9 positions match TRBD2. This CDR3 is built from 13 residues. Germline CDR1 is DFQATT and CDR2 is SNEGSKA (reference sequence). Trimming at V came to 5 bases and at J to 2 bases, leaving 2 bases not matched to a gene. Here the CDR3 DNA reads TGCAGTGCTTGGACTAGCGTCACAGATACGCAGTATTTT. This codes for CSAWTSVTDTQYF.

The chain combines TRBV4-3 with TRBJ2-1; D is undetermined. The CDR3 contains 15 residues. CDR1 and CDR2 from the germline V gene are LGHNA and YSLEER. Trimming took 0 bases from V and 4 from J, leaving 10 bases between them. This chain's CDR3 is CASSQDLDSYNEQFF. The CDR3 coding sequence is TGCGCCAGCAGCCAAGACCTTGACTCGTACAATGAGCAGTTCTTC.

This sequence joins TRBV7-9 and TRBJ2-5, with 8 bases that match TRBD2. The CDR3 has 17 residues. V gave up 4 bases and J gave up 0 bases; unmatched junction bases: 10. CDR1 is SEHNR and CDR2 is FQNEAQ in the germline V gene (reference sequence). The CDR3 DNA reads TGTGCCAGCAGCTCCGCCTTAGCGGGGCTATACCAAGAGACCCAGTACTTC. Translation: CASSSALAGLYQETQYF.

This clonotype was recorded only once. The genes are TRBV6-6 and TRBJ2-7; 9 bases are shared with TRBD2. J lost 3 bases, V lost 8 bases, and 5 bases had no gene match. Germline V lookup: CDR1 MNHNY, CDR2 SVGAGI (reference sequence). The CDR3 runs to 13 residues. The CDR3 DNA reads as TGTGCCAGCCGCCCGACTAGCGGCTACGAGCAGTACGTC. This codes for CASRPTSGYEQYV.

The chain carries TRBV6-5 and TRBJ2-2; 7 bases match TRBD2. Unmatched junction bases numbered 1, after V lost 2 bases and J lost 7 bases. Germline lookup yields CDR1 MNHEY and CDR2 SVGAGI. The CDR3 length is 13 residues. CDR3 in DNA: TGTGCCAGCAGTTACGGGGGGGGCGGGGAGCTGTTTTTT. Amino acids: CASSYGGGGELFF.